This T cell receptor beta chain was identified in a study of blood T cell repertoires in COVID-19. Study-level background: Collection of acute and convalescent COVID-19 samples took place in the United States, Italy and Spain. From T cells, B-cell-depleted T cells, or PBMCs came the material, which was cDNA or gDNA.

As handled by the study authors: Reference gene primer amplification in the assay estimated nucleated cell counts. Repertoires were generated with immunoSEQ multiplex PCR, while TCRdb's copy carries only in-frame clones and drops some. The V and J calls and clone size were taken over from that table, and D and trimming were inferred from the DNA. The repertoire holds about 16,000 clones, with 85% to 95% as singletons. The sample taken for sequencing was peripheral blood. The origin of this receptor is a human donor in a cohort sampled during active COVID-19.

The CDR3 here is CSVEETSGLETQYF. The CDR3 DNA reads as TGCAGCGTTGAAGAGACATCGGGACTAGAGACCCAGTACTTC. V usage is TRBV29-1 and J usage is TRBJ2-5; D may be TRBD2 (6 bases). The CDR3 is 14 residues long. V lost 0 bases to trimming and J lost 4 bases, with 12 bases between them. Per the germline V gene, CDR1 is SQVTM and CDR2 is ANQGSEA.